A single sample gave rise to the 10 T cell receptor beta chains below, sequenced in a study of response to subunit inactivated influenza vaccine. TCRdb called the RT-PCR reads again in MiXCR, with one record for every CDR3 protein. The profile shows 700,000 to 800,000 distinct CDR3 sequences, about 18% of them singletons. The sequencing here drew on PBMCs from blood, taken roughly 5 days after vaccination. Receptors were obtained from a man in his fifties who received an inactivated influenza vaccine.

This clonotype showed up just a few times. The J gene is TRBJ2-7, the V gene TRBV2; 10 nucleotides agree with TRBD1. V lost 5 bases to trimming and J lost 4 bases; unmatched junction nucleotides: 8. In germline, CDR1 is SNHLY, CDR2 FYNNEI. The CDR3 is made up of 15 amino acids. Here the CDR3 DNA reads TGTGCCAGCAGTACCCCGGGACAGGGGCAGTACGAGCAGTACTTC. Its protein is CASSTPGQGQYEQYF.

This clonotype was observed a handful of times. The chain has TRBV6-6 and TRBJ2-1; maybe TRBD2 (6 bases). CDR3 length equals 12 residues. Germline-derived CDR1 and CDR2 are MNHNY and SVGAGI (reference sequence). Between the trimmed V and J ends, which lost 6 bases and 11 bases, there was a span of 14 bases. DNA for the CDR3: TGTGCCAGCAGCCTGGGAGCGGGCCAGCAGTTCTTC. Amino acid sequence: CASSLGAGQQFF.

This clonotype was seen only a few times. The chain recombines TRBV2 with TRBJ2-1, with 8 bases matching TRBD1. Losses at the gene ends were 6 bases for V and 4 bases for J; bases not matched to a gene: 8. The CDR3 is 15 residues long. Per the germline V gene, CDR1 is SNHLY and CDR2 is FYNNEI. Here the CDR3 DNA reads TGTGCCAGCAGGACCGACAGGGGAGAGTACAATGAGCAGTTCTTC. Translation: CASRTDRGEYNEQFF. The full variable domain, rest sourced from reference TRBV2 and TRBJ2-1, is EPEVTQTPSHQVTQMGQEVILRCVPISNHLYFYWYRQILGQKVEFLVSFYNNEISEKSEIFDDQFSVERPDGSNFTLKIRSTKLEDSAMYFCASRTDRGEYNEQFFGPGTRLTVL.

This clonotype was seen only a few times. The chain has TRBV5-1 and TRBJ2-7, with TRBD2 matching 9 bases. Per germline, CDR1 SGHRS and CDR2 YFSETQ. The CDR3 spans 15 residues. J gave up 0 bases and V 7 bases, and 8 bases lay outside the gene matches. For the CDR3, the DNA is TGCGCCAGCGCTTCTCTAGCGGGAACCTCCTACGAGCAGTACTTC. This gives the protein CASASLAGTSYEQYF.

In this sample, this clonotype turned up many times. The CDR3 DNA is TGCGCCAGCAGCCAAGATCATAACCAGCGGGAGACCCAGTACTTC. The encoded protein is CASSQDHNQRETQYF. The V call is TRBV4-3, the J call TRBJ2-5, with a possible D match to TRBD2 (5 bases). The CDR3 is 15 residues long. V was shortened by 0 bases and J by 5 bases, with 13 bases between the two germline ends. Germline loops: CDR1 LGHNA, CDR2 YSLEER.

About this clonotype itself: It may be a read error: a sequence one base away is much more abundant. J is TRBJ2-2 and V is TRBV12-3 or TRBV12-4; weak D call: TRBD1 (5 bases). There are 13 residues in the CDR3. Trimming pared 7 bases from V and 1 base from J, leaving 7 bases between. The CDR3 DNA reads as TGTGCCAGCAACACAGGGAACACCGGGGAGCTGTTTTTT. Its protein product is CASNTGNTGELFF.

This clonotype has a handful of counts. The chain is built from TRBV20-1 and TRBJ1-5; D ambiguous. CDR1 DFQATT and CDR2 SNEGSKA come from the germline V gene (reference sequence). CDR3 length: 16 amino acids. V was pared by 1 base and J by 0 bases, with 13 bases between. This chain's CDR3 is CSARGSEYRSNQPQHF. CDR3 nucleotides: TGCAGTGCTAGAGGAAGTGAATACCGTAGCAATCAGCCCCAGCATTTT.

The genes are TRBV4-3 and TRBJ2-2; D gene ambiguous. With 4 bases removed from V and 6 bases from J, the gap between germline ends came to 9 bases. CDR3 length equals 13 residues. Germline CDR1 is LGHNA and CDR2 is YSLEER. CDR3 sequence (DNA): TGCGCCAGCAGCCCACACCCGGCCGGGGAGCTGTTTTTT. It is translated as CASSPHPAGELFF.

In this sample, this clonotype turned up a few times. The chain combines TRBV7-9 with TRBJ2-3; a possible D gene is TRBD1 (5 bases). V lost 0 bases and J 7 bases, leaving 11 bases between the germline ends. The CDR3 contains 14 residues. Germline-derived CDR1 and CDR2 are SEHNR and FQNEAQ (reference sequence). The chain's CDR3 is CASSLAERTHTQYF. The CDR3, as DNA: TGTGCCAGCAGCTTAGCGGAACGGACACATACGCAGTATTTT.

This clonotype was detected only a few times. This chain uses TRBV6-5 with TRBJ1-5; unclear D gene. CDR1 is MNHEY and CDR2 is SVGAGI in the germline V gene. The CDR3 contains 12 residues. The V gene lost 6 bases and the J gene lost 7 bases, with 10 bases spanning the gap. CDR3 sequence: CASRALGQPQHF. DNA for the CDR3: TGTGCCAGCAGAGCTCTCGGCCAGCCCCAGCATTTT.